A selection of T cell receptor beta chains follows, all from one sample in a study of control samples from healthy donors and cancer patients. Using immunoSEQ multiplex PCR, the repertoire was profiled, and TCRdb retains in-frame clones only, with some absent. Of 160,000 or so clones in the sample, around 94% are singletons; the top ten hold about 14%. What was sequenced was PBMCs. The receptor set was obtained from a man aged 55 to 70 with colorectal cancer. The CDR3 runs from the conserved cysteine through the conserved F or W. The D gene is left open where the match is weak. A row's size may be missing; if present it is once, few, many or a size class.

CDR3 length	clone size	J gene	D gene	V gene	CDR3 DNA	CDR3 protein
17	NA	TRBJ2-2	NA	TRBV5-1	TGCGCCAGCAGCTTTAGTTGGGGGCCCTTGAACACCGGGGAGCTGTTTTTT	CASSFSWGPLNTGELFF
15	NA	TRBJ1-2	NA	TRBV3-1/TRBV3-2	TGTGCCAGCAGCCAAGGCCGGAGCTATGGCTATGGCTACACCTTC	CASSQGRSYGYGYTF
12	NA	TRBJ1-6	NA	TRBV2	TGTGCCAGCAGTGGGACTCGTGAACCCCTCCACTTT	CASSGTREPLHF
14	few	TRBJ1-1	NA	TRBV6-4	TGTGCCACCCGGCGGGATTGGGGGCGGACTGAAGCTTTCTTT	CATRRDWGRTEAFF
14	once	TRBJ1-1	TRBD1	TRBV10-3	TGTGCCATCAGGCCGGGACAGATGAACACTGAAGCTTTCTTT	CAIRPGQMNTEAFF
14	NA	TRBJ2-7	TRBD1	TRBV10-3	TGTGCCATCATGAAGACAGGGGGTGTGTATGAGCAGTACTTC	CAIMKTGGVYEQYF
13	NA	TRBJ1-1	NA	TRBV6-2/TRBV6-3	TGTGCCAGCAGCCCTAGGGTTGGGACTGAAGCTTTCTTT	CASSPRVGTEAFF
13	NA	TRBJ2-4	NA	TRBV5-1	TGCGCCAGCAGCGGGGAGGCCAAAAACATTCAGTACTTC	CASSGEAKNIQYF
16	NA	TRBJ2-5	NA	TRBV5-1	TGCGCCAGCAGCTTGGGTAGTGGGGGGCCCGAAGAGACCCAGTACTTC	CASSLGSGGPEETQYF
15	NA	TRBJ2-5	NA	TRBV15	TGTGCCACCAGCAGAGATCTGGCAACGGGAGAGACCCAGTACTTC	CATSRDLATGETQYF
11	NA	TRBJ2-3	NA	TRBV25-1	TGTGCCAGCAGTGATTGGGTCACGCAGTATTTT	CASSDWVTQYF
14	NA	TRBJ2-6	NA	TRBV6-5	TGTGCCAGCAGGGCTACCTCTGGGGCCAACGTCCTGACTTTC	CASRATSGANVLTF
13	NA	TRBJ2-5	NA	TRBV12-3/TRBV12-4	TGTGCCAGCCTTTTGGGACAAGAGGAGACCCAGTACTTC	CASLLGQEETQYF
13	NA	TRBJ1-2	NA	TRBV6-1	TGTGCCAGCAGTGAATCCCCCGGGCTCGGCTACACCTTC	CASSESPGLGYTF
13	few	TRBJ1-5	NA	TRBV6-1	TGTGCCAGCAGTGAATTGGGATCCCAGCCCCAGCATTTT	CASSELGSQPQHF
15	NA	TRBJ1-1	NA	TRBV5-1	TGCGCCAGCAGCTTGGGGGCGAATTCGAACACTGAAGCTTTCTTT	CASSLGANSNTEAFF
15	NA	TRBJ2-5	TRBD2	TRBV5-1	TGCGCCAGCAGGCGGCAGGGAGGGGCCCAAGAGACCCAGTACTTC	CASRRQGGAQETQYF